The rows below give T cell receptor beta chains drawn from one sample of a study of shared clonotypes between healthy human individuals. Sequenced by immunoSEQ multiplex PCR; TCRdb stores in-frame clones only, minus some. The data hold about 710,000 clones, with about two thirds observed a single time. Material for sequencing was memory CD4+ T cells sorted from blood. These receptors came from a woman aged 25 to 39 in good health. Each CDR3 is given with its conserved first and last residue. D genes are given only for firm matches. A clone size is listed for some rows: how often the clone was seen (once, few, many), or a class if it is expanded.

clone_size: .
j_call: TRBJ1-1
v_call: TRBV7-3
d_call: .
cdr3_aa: CASSLTGLTEAFF
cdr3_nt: TGTGCCAGCAGCTTAACAGGTTTAACTGAAGCTTTCTTT

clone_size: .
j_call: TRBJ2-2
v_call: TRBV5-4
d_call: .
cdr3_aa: CASSLRSQMGGELFF
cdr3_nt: TGTGCCAGCAGCTTGCGTTCCCAGATGGGCGGGGAGCTGTTTTTT

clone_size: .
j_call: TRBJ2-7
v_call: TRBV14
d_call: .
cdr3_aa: CASSLGSWVYEQYF
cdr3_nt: TGTGCCAGTTCCTTGGGCAGCTGGGTCTACGAGCAGTACTTC

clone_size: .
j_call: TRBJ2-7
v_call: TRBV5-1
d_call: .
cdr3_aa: CASSLTGSLNYEQYF
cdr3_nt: TGCGCCAGCAGCCTCACCGGGAGCTTAAACTACGAGCAGTACTTC

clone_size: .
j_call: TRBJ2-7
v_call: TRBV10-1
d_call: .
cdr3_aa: CASRGRDPLPYEQYF
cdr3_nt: TGCGCCAGCAGAGGACGCGACCCCCTCCCCTACGAGCAGTACTTC

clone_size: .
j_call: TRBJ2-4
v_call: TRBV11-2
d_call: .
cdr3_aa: CASSRTSQNIQYF
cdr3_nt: TGTGCCAGCAGCCGGACAAGCCAAAACATTCAGTACTTC

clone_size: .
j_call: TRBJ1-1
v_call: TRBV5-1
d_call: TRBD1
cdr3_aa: CASDRGTGSFTEAFF
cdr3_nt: TGCGCCAGCGATCGAGGGACAGGCAGCTTCACTGAAGCTTTCTTT

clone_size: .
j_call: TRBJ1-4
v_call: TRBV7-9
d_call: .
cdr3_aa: CASSLGLNEKLFF
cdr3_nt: TGTGCCAGCAGCTTAGGGCTTAATGAAAAACTGTTTTTT

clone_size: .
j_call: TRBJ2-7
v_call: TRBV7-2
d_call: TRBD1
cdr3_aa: CASSLMRGRGEQYF
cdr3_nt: TGTGCCAGCAGCTTAATGAGGGGGCGCGGCGAGCAGTACTTC

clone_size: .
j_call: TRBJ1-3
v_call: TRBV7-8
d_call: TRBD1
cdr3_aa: CASSPGQGATGGNTIYF
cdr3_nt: TGTGCCAGCAGCCCAGGGCAGGGGGCGACGGGTGGAAACACCATATATTTT

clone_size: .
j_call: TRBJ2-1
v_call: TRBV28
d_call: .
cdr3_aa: CASRDRSGSYNEQFF
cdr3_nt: TGTGCCAGCCGAGACCGTAGCGGCTCCTACAATGAGCAGTTCTTC

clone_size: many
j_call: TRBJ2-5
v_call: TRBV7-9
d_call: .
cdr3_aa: CASSLGRDGETQYF
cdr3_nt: TGTGCCAGCAGCTTGGGCAGGGACGGAGAGACCCAGTACTTC

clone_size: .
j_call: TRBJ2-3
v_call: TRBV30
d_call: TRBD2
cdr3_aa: CAWSPQWASGSTDTQYF
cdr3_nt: TGTGCCTGGAGTCCTCAATGGGCTAGCGGGAGCACAGATACGCAGTATTTT

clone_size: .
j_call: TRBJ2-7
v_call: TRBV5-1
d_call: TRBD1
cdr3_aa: CASSRSGGQTVWGREQYF
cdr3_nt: TGCGCCAGCAGCCGCAGTGGGGGACAGACGGTATGGGGACGGGAGCAGTACTTC

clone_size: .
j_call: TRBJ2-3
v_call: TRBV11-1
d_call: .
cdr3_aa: CASSLAGASDTQYF
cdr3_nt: TGTGCCAGCAGCTTAGCGGGAGCGTCAGATACGCAGTATTTT

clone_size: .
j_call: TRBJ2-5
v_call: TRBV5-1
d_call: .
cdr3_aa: CASSRGRSQETQYF
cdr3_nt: TGCGCCAGCAGCCGCGGACGGTCCCAAGAGACCCAGTACTTC

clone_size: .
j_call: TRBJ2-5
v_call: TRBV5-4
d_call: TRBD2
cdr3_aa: CASSPDRGGETQYF
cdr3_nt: TGTGCCAGCAGCCCGGATAGGGGAGGGGAGACCCAGTACTTC

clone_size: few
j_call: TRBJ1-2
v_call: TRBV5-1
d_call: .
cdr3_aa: CASSLLMDSSEGYTF
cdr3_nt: TGCGCCAGCAGCTTGCTGATGGACAGCTCGGAGGGCTACACCTTC

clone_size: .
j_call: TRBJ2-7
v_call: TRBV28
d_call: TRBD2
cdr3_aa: CASSLLAGKKEQYF
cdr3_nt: TGTGCCAGCAGTTTACTAGCGGGCAAGAAGGAGCAGTACTTC

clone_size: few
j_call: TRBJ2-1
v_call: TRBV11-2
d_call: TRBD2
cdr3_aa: CASSTRLAGGYEQFF
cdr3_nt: TGTGCCAGCAGCACCCGACTAGCGGGAGGTTATGAGCAGTTCTTC

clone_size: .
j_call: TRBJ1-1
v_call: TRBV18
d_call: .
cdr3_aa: CASSPSGTGEAFF
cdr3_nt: TGTGCCAGCTCACCATCAGGAACGGGTGAAGCTTTCTTT

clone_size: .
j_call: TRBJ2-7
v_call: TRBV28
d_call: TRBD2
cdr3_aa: CASSLEAGGASYEQYF
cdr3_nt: TGTGCCAGCAGTTTGGAAGCGGGAGGGGCCTCCTACGAGCAGTACTTC

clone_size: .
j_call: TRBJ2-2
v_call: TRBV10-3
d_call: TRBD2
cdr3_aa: CAITPSGRAGTGELFF
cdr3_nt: TGTGCCATCACACCCAGCGGGAGGGCCGGGACCGGGGAGCTGTTTTTT

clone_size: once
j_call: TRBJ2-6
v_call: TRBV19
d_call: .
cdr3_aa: CASSRLAGVGANVLTF
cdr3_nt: TGTGCCAGTAGTAGACTCGCTGGGGTTGGGGCCAACGTCCTGACTTTC

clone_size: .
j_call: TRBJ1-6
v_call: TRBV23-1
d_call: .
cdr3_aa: CASSQSGGEDNSPLHF
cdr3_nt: TGCGCCAGCAGTCAATCGGGGGGGGAGGATAATTCACCCCTCCACTTT

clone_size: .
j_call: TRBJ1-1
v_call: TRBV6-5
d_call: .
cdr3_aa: CASSRGTTTTEAFF
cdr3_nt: TGTGCCAGCAGTAGAGGGACAACAACTACTGAAGCTTTCTTT

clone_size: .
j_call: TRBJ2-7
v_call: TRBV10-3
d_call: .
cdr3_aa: CAIKNSSSYEQYF
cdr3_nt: TGTGCCATCAAAAACTCGAGCTCCTACGAGCAGTACTTC

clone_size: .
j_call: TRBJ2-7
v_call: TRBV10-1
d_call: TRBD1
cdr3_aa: CASSKPGQGSYEQYF
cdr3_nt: TGCGCCAGCAGTAAACCGGGACAGGGGTCCTACGAGCAGTACTTC

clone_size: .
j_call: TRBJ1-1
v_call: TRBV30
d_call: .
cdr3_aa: CAWARGANTEAFF
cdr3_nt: TGTGCCTGGGCGAGGGGGGCTAACACTGAAGCTTTCTTT

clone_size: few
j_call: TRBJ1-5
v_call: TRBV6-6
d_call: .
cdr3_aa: CASSYSQDQPQHF
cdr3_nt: TGTGCCAGCAGTTACTCTCAGGATCAGCCCCAGCATTTT

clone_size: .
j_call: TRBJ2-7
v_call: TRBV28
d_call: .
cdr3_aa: CASSPHYEQYF
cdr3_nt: TGTGCCAGCAGTCCCCACTACGAGCAGTACTTC

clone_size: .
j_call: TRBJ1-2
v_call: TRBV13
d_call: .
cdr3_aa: CASSLAPGPAGGYTF
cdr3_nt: TGTGCCAGCAGCTTAGCCCCAGGGCCGGCGGGGGGCTACACCTTC

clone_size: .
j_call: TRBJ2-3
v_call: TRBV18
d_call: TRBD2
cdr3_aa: CASSPRTSGGRTDTQYF
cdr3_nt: TGTGCCAGCTCACCACGTACATCGGGAGGGAGGACAGATACGCAGTATTTT

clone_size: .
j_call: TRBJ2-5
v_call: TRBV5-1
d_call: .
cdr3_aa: CASSVGGRSETQYF
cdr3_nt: TGCGCCAGCAGCGTTGGGGGGCGGTCGGAGACCCAGTACTTC

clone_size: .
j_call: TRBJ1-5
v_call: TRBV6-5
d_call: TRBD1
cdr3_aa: CASSSGQGVQPQHF
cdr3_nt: TGTGCCAGCAGTTCGGGACAGGGCGTACAGCCCCAGCATTTT

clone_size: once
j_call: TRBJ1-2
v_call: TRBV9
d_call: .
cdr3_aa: CASSVDKGGYTF
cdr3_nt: TGTGCCAGCAGCGTAGATAAGGGTGGCTACACCTTC

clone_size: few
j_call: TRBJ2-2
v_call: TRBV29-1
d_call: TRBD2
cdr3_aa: CSVAPSGSLHTGELFF
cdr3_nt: TGCAGCGTGGCCCCTAGCGGGAGTTTGCACACCGGGGAGCTGTTTTTT

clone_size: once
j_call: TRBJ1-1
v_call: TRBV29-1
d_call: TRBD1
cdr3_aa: CSAADRGIDTEAFF
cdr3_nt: TGCAGCGCGGCAGACAGGGGGATTGACACTGAAGCTTTCTTT

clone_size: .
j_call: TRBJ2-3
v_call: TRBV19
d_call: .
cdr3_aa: CASSIGGTDTQYF
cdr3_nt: TGTGCCAGTAGTATCGGGGGAACAGATACGCAGTATTTT

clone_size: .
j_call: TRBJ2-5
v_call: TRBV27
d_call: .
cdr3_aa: CASSLWGQETQYF
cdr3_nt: TGTGCCAGCAGTTTATGGGGACAAGAGACCCAGTACTTC

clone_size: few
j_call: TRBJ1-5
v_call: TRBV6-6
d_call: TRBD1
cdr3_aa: CASSSGQNNQPQHF
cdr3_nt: TGTGCCAGCAGTTCGGGACAGAACAATCAGCCCCAGCATTTT

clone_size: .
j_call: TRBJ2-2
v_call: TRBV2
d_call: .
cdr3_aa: CASSGQANTGELFF
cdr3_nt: TGTGCCAGCAGTGGCCAAGCGAACACCGGGGAGCTGTTTTTT

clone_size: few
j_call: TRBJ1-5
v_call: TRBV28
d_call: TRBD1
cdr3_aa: CASRLDRGRQPQHF
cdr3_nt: TGTGCCAGCAGACTAGACAGGGGTCGACAGCCCCAGCATTTT

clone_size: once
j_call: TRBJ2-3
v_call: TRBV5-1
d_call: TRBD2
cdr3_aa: CASSTGLEADTQYF
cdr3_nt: TGCGCCAGCAGCACGGGACTAGAGGCAGATACGCAGTATTTT

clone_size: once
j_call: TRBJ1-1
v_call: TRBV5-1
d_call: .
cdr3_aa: CASSGDGTEAFF
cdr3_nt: TGCGCCAGCAGCGGGGACGGAACTGAAGCTTTCTTT

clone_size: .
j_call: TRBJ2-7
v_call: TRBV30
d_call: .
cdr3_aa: CAWSPSTYEQYF
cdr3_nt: TGTGCCTGGAGTCCAAGTACCTACGAGCAGTACTTC

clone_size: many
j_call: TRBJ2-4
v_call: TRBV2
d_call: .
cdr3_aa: CASILSVAKNIQYF
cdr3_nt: TGTGCCAGCATTCTATCGGTAGCCAAAAACATTCAGTACTTC

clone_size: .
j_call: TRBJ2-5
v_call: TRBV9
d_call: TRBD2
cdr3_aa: CASSVGIAGGPRETQYF
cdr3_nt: TGTGCCAGCAGCGTAGGGATTGCGGGAGGGCCTAGAGAGACCCAGTACTTC

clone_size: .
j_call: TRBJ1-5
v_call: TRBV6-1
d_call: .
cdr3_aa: CASSVSVSNQPQHF
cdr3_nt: TGTGCCAGCAGTGTGTCGGTTAGCAATCAGCCCCAGCATTTT

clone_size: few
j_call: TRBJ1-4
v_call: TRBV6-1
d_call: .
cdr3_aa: CASSEGWGSNEKLFF
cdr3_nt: TGTGCCAGCAGTGAAGGGTGGGGGTCAAATGAAAAACTGTTTTTT

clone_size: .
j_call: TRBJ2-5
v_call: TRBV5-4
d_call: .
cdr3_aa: CASSLAGGPGETQYF
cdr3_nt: TGTGCCAGCAGCTTGGCCGGGGGGCCCGGGGAGACCCAGTACTTC

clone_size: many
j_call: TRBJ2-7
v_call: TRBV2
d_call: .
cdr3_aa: CASRKTGTYEQYF
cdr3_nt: TGTGCCAGCAGGAAGACAGGTACCTACGAGCAGTACTTC

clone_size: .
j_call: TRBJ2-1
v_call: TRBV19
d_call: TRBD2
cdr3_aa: CASSIGAGSWTSLSNEQFF
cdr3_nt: TGTGCCAGTAGTATAGGAGCGGGCAGCTGGACTAGCCTCAGCAATGAGCAGTTCTTC

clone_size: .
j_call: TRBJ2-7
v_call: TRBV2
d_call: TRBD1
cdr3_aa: CASSGGQGPDEQYF
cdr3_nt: TGTGCCAGCAGTGGGGGACAGGGTCCGGACGAGCAGTACTTC